This T cell receptor (beta chain) was found in a study of OX40 agonist ivuxolimab in advanced cancers. Study context: Partial responses were achieved by three patients, of whom one had hepatocellular carcinoma and two had cutaneous melanoma. General study results and limits: Some of the nonresponding patients also showed low levels of normalized T-cell clonal expansion. The mean number of expanded clones was higher in CD8+ T cells than in CD4+. With doses of 0.1 to 3.0 mg/kg, CD4+ and CD8+ blood T cells had undergone clonal expansion by week 6.

Produced via immunoSEQ multiplex PCR; TCRdb's table is partial and in-frame only. The repertoire holds 100,000 to 130,000 clones, with approximately 90% as singletons. This clone was seen only once. Its antigen is not identified. Sample: CD4+ or CD8+ T cells sorted from blood, taken in a trial of the OX40 agonist ivuxolimab. This sequence originates from an adult with an advanced solid tumor such as melanoma, head and neck, liver or kidney cancer.

The CDR3 loop is CASSSTGFYGYTF. CDR3 bases: TGCGCCAGCAGTTCCACAGGGTTCTATGGCTACACCTTC. The chain links TRBV5-1 to TRBJ1-2; D may be TRBD1 (6 bases). V was shortened by 5 bases and J by 4 bases, with 12 bases between the two germline ends. Germline CDR1 reads SGHRS; CDR2 reads YFSETQ. The CDR3 covers 13 residues.